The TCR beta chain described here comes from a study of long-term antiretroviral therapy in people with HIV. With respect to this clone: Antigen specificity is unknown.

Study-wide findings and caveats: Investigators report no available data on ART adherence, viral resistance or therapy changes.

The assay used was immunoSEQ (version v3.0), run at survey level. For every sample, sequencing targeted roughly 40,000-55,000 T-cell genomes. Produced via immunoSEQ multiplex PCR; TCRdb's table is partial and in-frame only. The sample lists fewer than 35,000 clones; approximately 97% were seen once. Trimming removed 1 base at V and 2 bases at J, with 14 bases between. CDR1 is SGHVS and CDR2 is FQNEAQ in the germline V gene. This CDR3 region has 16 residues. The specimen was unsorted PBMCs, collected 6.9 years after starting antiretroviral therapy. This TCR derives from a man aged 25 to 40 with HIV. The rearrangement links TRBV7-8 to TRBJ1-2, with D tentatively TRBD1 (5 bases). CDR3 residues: CASSLGAGWGNYGYTF. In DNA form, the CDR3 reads TGTGCCAGCAGCTTAGGGGCGGGATGGGGCAACTATGGCTACACCTTC.